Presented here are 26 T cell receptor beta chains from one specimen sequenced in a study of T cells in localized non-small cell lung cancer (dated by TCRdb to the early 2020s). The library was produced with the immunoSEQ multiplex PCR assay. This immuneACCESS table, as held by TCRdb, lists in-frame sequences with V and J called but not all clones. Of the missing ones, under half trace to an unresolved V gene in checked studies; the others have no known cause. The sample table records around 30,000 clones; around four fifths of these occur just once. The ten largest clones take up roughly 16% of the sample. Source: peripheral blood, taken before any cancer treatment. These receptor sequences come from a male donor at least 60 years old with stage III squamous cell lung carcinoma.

The chain's CDR3 is CASSPQKGKETQYF. The CDR3 DNA sequence: TGTGCCAGCTCACCACAGAAAGGGAAGGAGACCCAGTACTTC. The rearrangement uses TRBV18 and TRBJ2-5; D unresolved. This CDR3 comprises 14 residues. Germline CDR1 and CDR2: KGHSH and LQKENI. With 1 base removed from V and 5 bases from J, the gap between germline ends came to 11 bases.

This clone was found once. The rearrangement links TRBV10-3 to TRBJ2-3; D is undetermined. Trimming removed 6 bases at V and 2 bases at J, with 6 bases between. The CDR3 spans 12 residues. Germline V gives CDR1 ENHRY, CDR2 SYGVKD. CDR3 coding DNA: TGTGCCATCAGGTCAGACACAGATACGCAGTATTTT. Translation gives CAIRSDTDTQYF.

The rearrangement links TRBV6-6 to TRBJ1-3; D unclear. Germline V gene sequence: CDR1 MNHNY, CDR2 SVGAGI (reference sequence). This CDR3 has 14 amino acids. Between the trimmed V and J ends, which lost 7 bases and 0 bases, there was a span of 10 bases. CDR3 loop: CASISGSSGNTIYF. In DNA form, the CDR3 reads TGTGCCAGCATATCGGGGAGCTCTGGAAACACCATATATTTT.

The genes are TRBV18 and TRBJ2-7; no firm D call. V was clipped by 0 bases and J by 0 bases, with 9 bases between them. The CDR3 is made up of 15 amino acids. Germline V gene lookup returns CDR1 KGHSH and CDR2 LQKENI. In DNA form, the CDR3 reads TGTGCCAGCTCACCACCGTCAGGAAGCTCCTACGAGCAGTACTTC. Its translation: CASSPPSGSSYEQYF. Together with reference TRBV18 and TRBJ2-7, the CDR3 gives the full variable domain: NAGVMQNPRHLVRRRGQEARLRCSPMKGHSHVYWYRQLPEEGLKFMVYLQKENIIDESGMPKERFSAEFPKEGPSILRIQQVVRGDSAAYFCASSPPSGSSYEQYFGPGTRLTVT.

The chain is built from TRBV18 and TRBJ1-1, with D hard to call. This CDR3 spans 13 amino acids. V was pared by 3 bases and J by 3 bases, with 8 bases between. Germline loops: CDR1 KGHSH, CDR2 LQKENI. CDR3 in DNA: TGTGCCAGCTCACCGAACTCGGACACTGAAGCTTTCTTT. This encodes CASSPNSDTEAFF.

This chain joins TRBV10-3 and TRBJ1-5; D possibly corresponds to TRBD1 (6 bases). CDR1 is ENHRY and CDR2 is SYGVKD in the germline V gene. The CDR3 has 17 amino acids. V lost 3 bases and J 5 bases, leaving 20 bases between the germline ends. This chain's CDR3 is CAISDPYDRIDDQPQHF. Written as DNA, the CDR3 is TGTGCCATCAGTGATCCATATGACAGGATAGACGATCAGCCCCAGCATTTT.

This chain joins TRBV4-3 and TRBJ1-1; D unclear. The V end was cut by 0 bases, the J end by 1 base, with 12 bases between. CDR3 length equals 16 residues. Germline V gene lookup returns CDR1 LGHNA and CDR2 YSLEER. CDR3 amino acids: CASSQEYPTANTEAFF. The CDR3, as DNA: TGCGCCAGCAGCCAAGAGTATCCGACGGCGAACACTGAAGCTTTCTTT.

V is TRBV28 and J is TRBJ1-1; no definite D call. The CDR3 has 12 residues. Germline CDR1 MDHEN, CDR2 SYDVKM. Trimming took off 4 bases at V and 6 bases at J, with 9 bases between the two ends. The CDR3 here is CASSSGFSEAFF. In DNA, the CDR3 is TGTGCCAGCAGTTCGGGTTTTTCTGAAGCTTTCTTT.

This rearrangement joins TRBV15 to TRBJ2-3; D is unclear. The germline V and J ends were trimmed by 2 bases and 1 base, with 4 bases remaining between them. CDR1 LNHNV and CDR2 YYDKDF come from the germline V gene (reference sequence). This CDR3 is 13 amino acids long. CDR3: CATSRQRTDTQYF. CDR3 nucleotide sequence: TGTGCCACCAGCAGACAGCGCACAGATACGCAGTATTTT.

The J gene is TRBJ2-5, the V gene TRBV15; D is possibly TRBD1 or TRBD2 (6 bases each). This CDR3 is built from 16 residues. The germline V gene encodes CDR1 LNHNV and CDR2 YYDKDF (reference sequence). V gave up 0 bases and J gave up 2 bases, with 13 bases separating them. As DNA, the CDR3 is TGTGCCACCAGCAGAGAAGGGGGGACGGGACAAGAGACCCAGTACTTC. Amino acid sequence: CATSREGGTGQETQYF.

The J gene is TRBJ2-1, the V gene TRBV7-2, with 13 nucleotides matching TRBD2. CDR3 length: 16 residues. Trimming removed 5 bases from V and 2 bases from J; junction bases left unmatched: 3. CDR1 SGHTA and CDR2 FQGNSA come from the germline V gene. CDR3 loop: CASSPGTSGTYNEQFF. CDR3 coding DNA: TGTGCCAGCAGCCCCGGGACTAGCGGGACCTACAATGAGCAGTTCTTC.

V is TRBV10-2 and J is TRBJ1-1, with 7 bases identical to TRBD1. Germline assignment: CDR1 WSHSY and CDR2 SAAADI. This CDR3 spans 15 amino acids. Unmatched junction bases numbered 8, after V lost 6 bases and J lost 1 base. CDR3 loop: CASSRHRGQNTEAFF. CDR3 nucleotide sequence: TGCGCCAGCAGCAGACACAGGGGCCAGAACACTGAAGCTTTCTTT.

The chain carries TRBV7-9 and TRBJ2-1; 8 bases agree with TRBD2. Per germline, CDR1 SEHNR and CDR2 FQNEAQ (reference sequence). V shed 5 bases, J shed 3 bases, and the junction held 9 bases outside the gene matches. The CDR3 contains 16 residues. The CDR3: CASSREAGALYNEQFF. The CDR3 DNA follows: TGTGCCAGCAGCAGAGAAGCGGGGGCCCTCTACAATGAGCAGTTCTTC. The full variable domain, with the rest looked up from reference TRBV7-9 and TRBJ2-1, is DTGVSQNPRHKITKRGQNVTFRCDPISEHNRLYWYRQTLGQGPEFLTYFQNEAQLEKSRLLSDRFSAERPKGSFSTLEIQRTEQGDSAMYLCASSREAGALYNEQFFGPGTRLTVL.

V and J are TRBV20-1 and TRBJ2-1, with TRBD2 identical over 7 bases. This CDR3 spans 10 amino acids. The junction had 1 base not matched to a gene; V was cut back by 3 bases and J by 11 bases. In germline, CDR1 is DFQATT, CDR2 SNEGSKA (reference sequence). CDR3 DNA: TGCAGTGCTAGGCGGGAGAAGCAGTTCTTC. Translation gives CSARREKQFF.

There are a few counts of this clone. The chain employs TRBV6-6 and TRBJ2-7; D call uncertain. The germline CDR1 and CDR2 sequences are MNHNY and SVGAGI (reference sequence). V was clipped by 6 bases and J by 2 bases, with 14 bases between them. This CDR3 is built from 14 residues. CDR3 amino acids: CASRTDGAAYEQYF. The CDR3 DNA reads TGTGCCAGCAGGACGGACGGCGCGGCCTACGAGCAGTACTTC.

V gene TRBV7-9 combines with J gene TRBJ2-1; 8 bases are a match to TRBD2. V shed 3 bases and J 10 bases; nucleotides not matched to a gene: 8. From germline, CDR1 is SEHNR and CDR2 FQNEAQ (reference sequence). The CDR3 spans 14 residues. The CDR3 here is CASSFVAGGLEQFF. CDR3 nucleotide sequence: TGTGCCAGCAGCTTTGTCGCGGGAGGCCTGGAGCAGTTCTTC.

CDR3: CASSQETGGVLNEQFF. DNA for the CDR3: TGCGCCAGCAGCCAAGAGACAGGGGGCGTATTGAATGAGCAGTTCTTC. J is TRBJ2-1 and V is TRBV4-3; 10 bases map to TRBD1. There are 16 residues in the CDR3. V dropped 0 bases and J dropped 7; count of bases not matched to a gene: 6. CDR1 and CDR2 from the germline V gene are LGHNA and YSLEER.

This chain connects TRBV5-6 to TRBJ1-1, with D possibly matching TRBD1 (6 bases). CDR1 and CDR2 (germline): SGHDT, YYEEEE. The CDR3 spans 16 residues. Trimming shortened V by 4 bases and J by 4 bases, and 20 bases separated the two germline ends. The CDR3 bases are TGTGCCAGCAGCCTACACAGGGTAATTATGACCACTGAAGCTTTCTTT. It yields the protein CASSLHRVIMTTEAFF.

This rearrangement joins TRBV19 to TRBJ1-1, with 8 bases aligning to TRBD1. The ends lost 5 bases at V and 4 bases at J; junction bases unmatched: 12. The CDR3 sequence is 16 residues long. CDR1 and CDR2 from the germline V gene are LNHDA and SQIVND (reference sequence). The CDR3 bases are TGTGCCAGTAGTCGCCAGGGGGCAGGGGTTGTCACTGAAGCTTTCTTT. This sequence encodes CASSRQGAGVVTEAFF.

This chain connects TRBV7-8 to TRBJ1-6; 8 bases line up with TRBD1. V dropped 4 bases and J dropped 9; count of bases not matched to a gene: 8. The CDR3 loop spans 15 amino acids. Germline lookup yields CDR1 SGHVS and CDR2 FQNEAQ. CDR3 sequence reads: CASSYLDRVGSPLHF. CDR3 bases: TGTGCCAGCAGCTACTTGGACAGGGTCGGTTCACCCCTCCACTTT.

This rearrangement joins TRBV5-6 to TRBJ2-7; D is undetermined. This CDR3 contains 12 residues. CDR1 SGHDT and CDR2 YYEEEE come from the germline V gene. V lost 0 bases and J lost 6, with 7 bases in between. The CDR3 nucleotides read TGTGCCAGCAGCTTGGAAGAAGGCGAGCAGTACTTC. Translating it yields CASSLEEGEQYF.

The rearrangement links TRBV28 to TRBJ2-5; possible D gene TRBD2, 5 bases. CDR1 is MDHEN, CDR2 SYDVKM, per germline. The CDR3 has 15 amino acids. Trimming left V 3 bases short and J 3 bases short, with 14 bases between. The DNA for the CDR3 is TGTGCCAGCAGTTTGGGCGGAGGAGTTGAAGAGACCCAGTACTTC. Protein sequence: CASSLGGGVEETQYF.

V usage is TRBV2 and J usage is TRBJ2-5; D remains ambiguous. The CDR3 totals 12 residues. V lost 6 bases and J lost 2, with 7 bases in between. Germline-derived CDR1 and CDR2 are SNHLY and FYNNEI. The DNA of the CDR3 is TGTGCCAGCAGGTCCGAGCAAGAGACCCAGTACTTC. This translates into CASRSEQETQYF.

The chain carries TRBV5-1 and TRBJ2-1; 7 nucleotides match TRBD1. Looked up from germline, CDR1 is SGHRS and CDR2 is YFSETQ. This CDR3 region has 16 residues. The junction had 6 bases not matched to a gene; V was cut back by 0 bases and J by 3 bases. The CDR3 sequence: CASSLVFQGVYNEQFF. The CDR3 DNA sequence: TGCGCCAGCAGCTTGGTCTTCCAGGGGGTCTACAATGAGCAGTTCTTC.

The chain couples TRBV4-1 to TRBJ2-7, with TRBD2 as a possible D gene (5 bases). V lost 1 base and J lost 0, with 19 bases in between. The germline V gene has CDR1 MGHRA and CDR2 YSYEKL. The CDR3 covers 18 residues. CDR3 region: CASSQVVPRGASSYEQYF. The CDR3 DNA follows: TGCGCCAGCAGCCAAGTTGTCCCCCGGGGAGCCAGCTCCTACGAGCAGTACTTC.

The CDR3 nucleotides read TGTGCCAGCGGGTTGCGATGGGAAGAGCAGTACTTC. It codes for CASGLRWEEQYF. V gene TRBV6-6 combines with J gene TRBJ2-7; D remains unclear. The CDR3 spans 12 residues. Trimming removed 8 bases from V and 7 bases from J, with 15 bases in between. Per the germline V gene, CDR1 is MNHNY and CDR2 is SVGAGI (reference sequence).